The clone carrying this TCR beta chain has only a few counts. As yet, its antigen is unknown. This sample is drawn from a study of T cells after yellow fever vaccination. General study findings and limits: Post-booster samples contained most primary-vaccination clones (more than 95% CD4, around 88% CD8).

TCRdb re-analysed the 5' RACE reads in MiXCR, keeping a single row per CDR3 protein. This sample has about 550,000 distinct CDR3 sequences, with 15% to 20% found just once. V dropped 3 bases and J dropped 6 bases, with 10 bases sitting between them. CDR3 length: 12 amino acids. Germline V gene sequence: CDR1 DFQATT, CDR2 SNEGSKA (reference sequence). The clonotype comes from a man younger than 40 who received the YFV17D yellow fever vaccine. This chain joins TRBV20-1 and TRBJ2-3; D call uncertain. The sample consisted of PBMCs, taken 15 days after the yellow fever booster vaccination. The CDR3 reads CSASRLLDTQYF. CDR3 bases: TGCAGTGCTAGTAGGTTACTGGATACGCAGTATTTT.